The 12 T cell receptor beta chains given below trace back to one sample, sequenced in a study of T cells in Graves' hyperthyroidism and ophthalmopathy. The CDR3 regions of TCR beta were amplified from RNA transcripts. First-round RT-PCR of the TCR CDR3 relied on the HTBI primer set. TCRdb itself ran the multiplex PCR reads through MiXCR, one entry per CDR3 protein. Of 600,000 to 900,000 distinct CDR3 sequences listed, about 15% are singletons. Sequencing input: blood. All receptors derive from a man aged 18 to 29 with Graves' hyperthyroidism.

The gene calls are TRBV10-3 and TRBJ2-3; TRBD2 matches 12 bases. CDR3 length: 20 amino acids. With 2 bases clipped from V and 0 bases from J, the junction kept 12 bases outside the gene matches. Germline CDR1 is ENHRY and CDR2 is SYGVKD. CDR3 protein: CAISENLPASGRESTDTQYF. The CDR3 DNA follows: TGTGCCATCAGTGAGAATCTACCGGCTAGCGGGAGGGAAAGCACAGATACGCAGTATTTT.

This clonotype came up many times. For the CDR3, the DNA is TGTGCCAGCAGCCACCAGAGCGGTCAGGGCCGGGCTTTCTTT. This encodes CASSHQSGQGRAFF. This chain uses TRBV3-1 with TRBJ1-1; weak D call: TRBD1 (5 bases). CDR3 length equals 14 residues. V dropped 3 bases and J dropped 11 bases, with 19 bases sitting between them. From germline, CDR1 is LGHDT and CDR2 YNNKEL (reference sequence).

On this clonotype itself: The junction does not match germline at one end; this may be a read error. The chain employs TRBV20-1 and TRBJ2-7; D uncertain. The CDR3 loop spans 14 amino acids. Germline CDR1 DFQATT, CDR2 SNEGSKA (reference sequence). DNA for the CDR3: TGCAGTGCTAGAGAAGACCCCCAAAACTACGTGCAGTACTTC. Its translation is CSAREDPQNYVQYF.

This clonotype has a count of ten or more. V gene TRBV11-2 combines with J gene TRBJ1-4, with a weak D call TRBD1 (6 bases). The CDR3 extends over 15 amino acids. The germline V gene has CDR1 SGHAT and CDR2 FQNNGV. V lost 2 bases and J 4 bases, leaving 11 bases between the germline ends. CDR3 nucleotide sequence: TGTGCCAGCAGCTTAACCACAGGGAGTAATGAAAAACTGTTTTTT. As protein: CASSLTTGSNEKLFF.

V gene TRBV28 combines with J gene TRBJ2-7; possible D gene TRBD1, 6 bases. V gave up 5 bases and J gave up 3 bases, with 14 bases separating them. The CDR3 covers 14 residues. Per germline, CDR1 MDHEN and CDR2 SYDVKM. CDR3 sequence (DNA): TGTGCCAGCAGTACAGGACAGAATTTCTACGAGCAGTACTTC. It yields the protein CASSTGQNFYEQYF.

This rearrangement joins TRBV7-9 to TRBJ1-2; possible D gene TRBD1, 5 bases. V lost 2 bases and J lost 6, with 16 bases in between. Germline CDR1 and CDR2: SEHNR and FQNEAQ (reference sequence). There are 15 residues in the CDR3. CDR3 sequence (DNA): TGTGCCAGCAGCTTATCAGGGACGTTGGGGGATGGCTACACCTTC. This codes for CASSLSGTLGDGYTF.

V usage is TRBV20-1 and J usage is TRBJ1-5; D gene uncertain. Germline V gene lookup returns CDR1 DFQATT and CDR2 SNEGSKA (reference sequence). V shed 0 bases and J shed 3 bases, with 6 bases lying between them. The CDR3 is made up of 13 amino acids. The CDR3 reads CSARDALNQPQHF. For the CDR3, the DNA is TGCAGTGCTAGAGATGCTCTCAATCAGCCCCAGCATTTT.

This clonotype appeared a few times. The chain recombines TRBV6-1 with TRBJ2-1; D is uncertain. Trimming shortened V by 6 bases and J by 4 bases, and 16 bases separated the two germline ends. The CDR3 runs 15 residues. In germline, CDR1 is MNHNS, CDR2 SASEGT. CDR3 protein: CASRPLRTGYNEQFF. The CDR3 region has the DNA TGTGCCAGCAGACCCCTTCGGACCGGTTACAATGAGCAGTTCTTC.

This clonotype has more than one count but fewer than ten. The chain employs TRBV6-1 and TRBJ2-1; a possible D gene is TRBD1 (5 bases). The CDR3 length is 16 residues. CDR1 is MNHNS, CDR2 SASEGT, per germline. The V end was cut by 3 bases, the J end by 2 bases, with 14 bases between. CDR3 DNA sequence: TGTGCCAGCAGTGAGCGGCGAAGGGGCCCCTACAATGAGCAGTTCTTC. This codes for CASSERRRGPYNEQFF.

This clonotype occurred many times. This chain uses TRBV6-1 with TRBJ1-6; D is perhaps TRBD1 (5 bases). CDR3 size: 14 residues. Germline loops: CDR1 MNHNS, CDR2 SASEGT. V was pared by 7 bases and J by 8 bases, with 15 bases between. The CDR3 nucleotides are TGTGCCAGCACCAGGGACCGCCGAGATTCACCCCTCCACTTT. Protein sequence: CASTRDRRDSPLHF.

This clonotype was seen many times. V and J are TRBV5-6 and TRBJ1-5; the D gene is possibly TRBD1 (6 bases). The length of the CDR3 is 16 residues. V lost 3 bases and J lost 2, with 15 bases in between. In germline, CDR1 is SGHDT, CDR2 YYEEEE. The CDR3 DNA reads TGTGCCAGCAGCTCAGGACAGCCGGGGGGCAATCAGCCCCAGCATTTT. The encoded protein is CASSSGQPGGNQPQHF.

This clonotype was counted ten times or more. The V and J genes are TRBV2 and TRBJ1-1, with a possible D match to TRBD1 (5 bases). V was shortened by 6 bases and J by 4 bases, with 9 bases between the two germline ends. The length of the CDR3 is 12 residues. CDR1 SNHLY and CDR2 FYNNEI come from the germline V gene. CDR3 coding DNA: TGTGCCAGCAGAGGGGTGAGCACTGAAGCTTTCTTT. Amino acid sequence: CASRGVSTEAFF.